Shown below are 14 T cell receptor beta chains from a single sample sequenced in a study of immune evolution from preneoplasia to lung adenocarcinoma. Data came from immunoSEQ multiplex PCR; TCRdb stores just in-frame clones and leaves some out. This table has about 6,100 clones, 60% to 80% appearing once. The sample consisted of FFPE minimally invasive lung adenocarcinoma tissue. Every receptor here comes from a person between 60 and 79 years old with lung adenocarcinoma.

The chain carries TRBV7-3 and TRBJ2-5; possibly TRBD2 for D (5 bases). Germline CDR1 and CDR2: SGHTA and FQGTGA. The CDR3 is 13 residues long. Trimming took off 6 bases at V and 2 bases at J, with 10 bases between the two ends. The CDR3 nucleotides are TGTGCCAGCAGTGGCGGGCCGCAAGAGACCCAGTACTTC. As protein: CASSGGPQETQYF. Based on the CDR3 plus reference TRBV7-3 and TRBJ2-5, the full variable domain is GAGVSQTPSNKVTEKGKYVELRCDPISGHTALYWYRQSLGQGPEFLIYFQGTGAADDSGLPNDRFFAVRPEGSVSTLKIQRTERGDSAVYLCASSGGPQETQYFGPGTRLLVL.

The chain has TRBV11-3 and TRBJ2-3, with D tentatively TRBD2 (6 bases). V lost 0 bases and J lost 5, with 21 bases in between. This CDR3 contains 18 residues. The germline V gene has CDR1 SGHNT and CDR2 YENEEA. This chain's CDR3 is CASSLDPGLWGGLDTQYF. CDR3 in DNA: TGTGCCAGCAGCTTAGACCCCGGTTTATGGGGAGGATTAGATACGCAGTATTTT.

Of note for this clone: The junction departs from germline at one end; a sequencing error may be responsible. V is TRBV30 and J is TRBJ1-1, with D perhaps TRBD1 (6 bases). The CDR3 totals 13 residues. Per germline, CDR1 GTSNPN and CDR2 SVGIG (reference sequence). The CDR3 loop reads CAWSKGGGTEVFF. DNA for the CDR3: TGTGCCTGGAGTAAGGGGGGGGGCACTGAAGTTTTCTTT.

This clone showed up just a few times. J is TRBJ2-3 and V is TRBV14; 7 positions agree with TRBD2. This CDR3 is 19 amino acids long. V dropped 0 bases and J dropped 7; count of bases not matched to a gene: 19. The V gene's germline CDR1 is SGHDN and CDR2 FVKESK. This CDR3 is CASSQDPLEASAGENTQYF. In DNA form, the CDR3 reads TGTGCCAGCAGCCAAGACCCCCTCGAGGCTAGCGCGGGGGAAAATACGCAGTATTTT.

The chain uses TRBV5-5 and TRBJ1-6; D possibly corresponds to TRBD1 (5 bases). Between the trimmed V and J ends, which lost 5 bases and 8 bases, there was a span of 20 bases. The V gene's germline CDR1 is SGHKS and CDR2 YYEKEE (reference sequence). The CDR3 covers 16 residues. CDR3 amino acids: CASRRTGADRDSPLHF. The CDR3 DNA is TGTGCCAGCAGACGAACAGGCGCGGACCGGGATTCACCCCTCCACTTT.

As DNA, the CDR3 is TGTGCCAGTAGGGCGCGGGGGGGCGGGAATGAGCAGTTCTTC. It yields the protein CASRARGGGNEQFF. The chain employs TRBV19 and TRBJ2-1; 9 bases are a match to TRBD2. The CDR3 spans 14 residues. Germline CDR1 and CDR2: LNHDA and SQIVND (reference sequence). V lost 6 bases, J lost 7 bases, and 7 bases stayed unmatched. Based on the CDR3 plus reference TRBV19 and TRBJ2-1, the full variable domain is DGGITQSPKYLFRKEGQNVTLSCEQNLNHDAMYWYRQDPGQGLRLIYYSQIVNDFQKGDIAEGYSVSREKKESFPLTVTSAQKNPTAFYLCASRARGGGNEQFFGPGTRLTVL.

This clone came up a few times. V is TRBV10-2 and J is TRBJ2-5; the D is unclear. This CDR3 has 12 amino acids. Germline-derived CDR1 and CDR2 are WSHSY and SAAADI. The ends were cut back, 2 bases at V and 5 bases at J, with 6 bases in the middle. CDR3 region: CASSEEWETQYF. CDR3 coding DNA: TGCGCCAGCAGTGAGGAATGGGAGACCCAGTACTTC.

This chain uses TRBV11-2 with TRBJ1-4; 7 positions agree with TRBD1. In germline, CDR1 is SGHAT, CDR2 FQNNGV. V shed 6 bases and J 8 bases; nucleotides not matched to a gene: 9. This CDR3 comprises 14 residues. The CDR3 loop reads CASRRQGLGEKLFF. The CDR3 nucleotides are TGTGCCAGCAGAAGACAGGGTCTGGGGGAAAAACTGTTTTTT.

The rearrangement uses TRBV7-2 and TRBJ2-5; 9 positions agree with TRBD2. The CDR3 loop spans 16 amino acids. The germline V gene has CDR1 SGHTA and CDR2 FQGNSA. Losses at the gene ends were 0 bases for V and 2 bases for J; bases not matched to a gene: 4. The CDR3 DNA reads TGTGCCAGCAGCTTAGCGGTTAGCGGGGGTCAAGAGACCCAGTACTTC. Translation: CASSLAVSGGQETQYF.

The rearrangement uses TRBV4-3 and TRBJ1-6, with 11 bases aligning to TRBD1. V was clipped by 0 bases and J by 9 bases; unmatched bases: 1. This CDR3 has 15 residues. CDR1 LGHNA and CDR2 YSLEER come from the germline V gene. CDR3 in DNA: TGCGCCAGCAGCCAAGAGGGGACAGGGGGTTCACCCCTCCACTTT. Its protein is CASSQEGTGGSPLHF.

This chain joins TRBV5-1 and TRBJ1-3; unclear D gene. Trimming shortened V by 4 bases and J by 3 bases, and 11 bases separated the two germline ends. CDR1 and CDR2 from the germline V gene are SGHRS and YFSETQ. The CDR3 extends over 14 amino acids. The CDR3: CASSEWELGNTIYF. CDR3 in DNA: TGCGCCAGCAGCGAGTGGGAGCTTGGAAACACCATATATTTT.

The chain joins TRBV30 to TRBJ2-5; D uncertain. Germline CDR1 and CDR2: GTSNPN and SVGIG (reference sequence). Trimming took 5 bases from V and 2 from J, leaving 12 bases between them. The CDR3 extends over 13 amino acids. The CDR3 protein is CAWRRLGQETQYF. The CDR3 DNA reads TGTGCCTGGCGAAGGTTGGGGCAAGAGACCCAGTACTTC. Full variable domain (missing parts from reference TRBV30 and TRBJ2-5): SQTIHQWPATLVQPVGSPLSLECTVEGTSNPNLYWYRQAAGRGLQLLFYSVGIGQISSEVPQNLSASRPQDRQFILSSKKLLLSDSGFYLCAWRRLGQETQYFGPGTRLLVL.

The chain links TRBV4-2 to TRBJ2-7; no clear D gene. V was cut by 4 bases and J by 6 bases, with 16 bases left in between. Germline V gene lookup returns CDR1 LGHNA and CDR2 YNFKEQ. The CDR3 is made up of 14 amino acids. CDR3 in amino acids: CASSPLMLGGEQYF. CDR3 bases: TGTGCCAGCAGCCCCCTGATGTTGGGTGGCGAGCAGTACTTC.

The rearrangement links TRBV11-3 to TRBJ2-7; TRBD1 agrees at 10 bases. This CDR3 spans 16 amino acids. Trimming cost V 3 bases and J 9 bases; bases outside gene matches: 14. Germline V gene data show CDR1 as SGHNT and CDR2 as YENEEA. CDR3 in amino acids: CASSFPGQGTTEVQYF. The CDR3 bases are TGTGCCAGCAGCTTCCCGGGACAGGGGACGACTGAGGTGCAGTACTTC.